The present T cell receptor beta chain was sequenced within a study of identical twins. Study-wide findings and caveats: Clonotypes of the beta chain that were abundant in cord blood carried fewer insertions (memory repertoires showed none).

Healthy Caucasians, and only they, were the donors. Addition of a universal primer site occurred through template switching, and cDNA carried unique molecular identifiers. Using its own MiXCR run on the 5' RACE reads, TCRdb lists one record per CDR3 protein. The sample lists 1.5 million to 2 million distinct CDR3 sequences; about 30% were seen once. Trimming took 3 bases from V and 4 from J, leaving 13 bases between them. Germline V CDR1 and CDR2: DFQATT, SNEGSKA (reference sequence). This CDR3 region has 14 residues. This clonotype came up a few times. The antigen remains undetermined. Sequenced material: cord blood. V usage is TRBV20-1 and J usage is TRBJ1-5; possible D gene TRBD1, 5 bases. This receptor was obtained from a newborn girl in good health. The chain's CDR3 is CSARGPLWNQPQHF. DNA of the CDR3: TGCAGTGCTAGGGGACCGCTTTGGAATCAGCCCCAGCATTTT.